This TCR beta chain is from a study of cytomegalovirus exposure and HLA in healthy donors. To note about this clone: What it recognizes is unknown.

PCR used 60 Vbeta primers and 13 Jbeta primers. Clones were sequenced by immunoSEQ multiplex PCR, and TCRdb holds only the in-frame ones, with some missing. The sample has roughly 78,000 clones, about 64% seen once; the top ten hold 5.7%. CDR1 MNHEY and CDR2 SVGAGI come from the germline V gene. The CDR3 loop spans 15 amino acids. Trimming cost V 2 bases and J 2 bases, with 13 bases left between them. Study-wide findings and caveats: In a later analysis, donors in an Asian-associated ancestry cluster reportedly had fewer N-insertions in productive TCRs than the cohort mean. There were 160 or so TCR beta chains listed as cytomegalovirus-associated. Being productive about 90% or about 30% of the time was typical of most TCR beta V segments in an earlier analysis.

The V and J genes are TRBV6-5 and TRBJ2-7; TRBD2 might be the D (7 bases). The sequence came from a man aged 30-40 years in good health and CMV-seropositive. The source material was PBMCs. Written as DNA, the CDR3 is TGTGCCAGCAGTTACGGAAGAGGGGGGGCCTACGAGCAGTACTTC. Translating it yields CASSYGRGGAYEQYF.